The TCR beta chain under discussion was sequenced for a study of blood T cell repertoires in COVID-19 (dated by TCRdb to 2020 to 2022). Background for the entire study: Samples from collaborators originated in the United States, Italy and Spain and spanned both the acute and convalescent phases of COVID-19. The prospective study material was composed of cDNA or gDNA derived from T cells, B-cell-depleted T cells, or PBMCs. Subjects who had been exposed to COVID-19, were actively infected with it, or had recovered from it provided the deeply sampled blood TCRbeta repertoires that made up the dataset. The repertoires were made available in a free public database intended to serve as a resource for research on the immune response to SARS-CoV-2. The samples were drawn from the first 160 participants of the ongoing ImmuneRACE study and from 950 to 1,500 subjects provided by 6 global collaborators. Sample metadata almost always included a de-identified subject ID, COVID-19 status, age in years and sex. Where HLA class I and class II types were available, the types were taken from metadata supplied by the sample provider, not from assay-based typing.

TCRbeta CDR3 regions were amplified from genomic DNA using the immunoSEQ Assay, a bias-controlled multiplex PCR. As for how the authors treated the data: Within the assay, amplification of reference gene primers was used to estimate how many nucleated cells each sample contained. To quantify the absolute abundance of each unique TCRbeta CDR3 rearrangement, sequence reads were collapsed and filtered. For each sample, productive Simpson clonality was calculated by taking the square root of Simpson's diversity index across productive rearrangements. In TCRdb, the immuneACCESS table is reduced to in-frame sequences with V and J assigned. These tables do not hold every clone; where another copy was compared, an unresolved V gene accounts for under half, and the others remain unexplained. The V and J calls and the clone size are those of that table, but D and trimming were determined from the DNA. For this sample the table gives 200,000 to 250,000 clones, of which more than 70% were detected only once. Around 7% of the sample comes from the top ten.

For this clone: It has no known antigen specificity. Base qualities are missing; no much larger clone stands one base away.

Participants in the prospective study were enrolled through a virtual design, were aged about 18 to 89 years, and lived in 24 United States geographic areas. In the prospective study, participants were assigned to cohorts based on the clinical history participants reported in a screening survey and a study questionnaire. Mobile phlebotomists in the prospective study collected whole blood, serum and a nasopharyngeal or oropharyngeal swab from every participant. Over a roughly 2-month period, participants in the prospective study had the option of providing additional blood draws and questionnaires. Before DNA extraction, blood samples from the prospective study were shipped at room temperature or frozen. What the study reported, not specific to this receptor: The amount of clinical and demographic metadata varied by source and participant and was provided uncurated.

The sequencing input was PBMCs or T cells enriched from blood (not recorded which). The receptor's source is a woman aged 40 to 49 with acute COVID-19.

The CDR3: CASSKLSDTEAFF. The bases read TGTGCCAGCAGCAAACTGAGCGACACTGAAGCTTTCTTT. This sequence uses TRBV7-2 and TRBJ1-1; the D gene cannot be named for sure. Its CDR3 holds 13 amino acids, cysteine through phenylalanine. The retained sequence is limited to the CDR3, 39 bases, with the frame set at the first base. Deletion took 5 bases off V and 3 bases off J, with a span of 10 bases between the germline ends. CDR1 is given as SGHTA and CDR2 as FQGNSA, both from the germline V gene.